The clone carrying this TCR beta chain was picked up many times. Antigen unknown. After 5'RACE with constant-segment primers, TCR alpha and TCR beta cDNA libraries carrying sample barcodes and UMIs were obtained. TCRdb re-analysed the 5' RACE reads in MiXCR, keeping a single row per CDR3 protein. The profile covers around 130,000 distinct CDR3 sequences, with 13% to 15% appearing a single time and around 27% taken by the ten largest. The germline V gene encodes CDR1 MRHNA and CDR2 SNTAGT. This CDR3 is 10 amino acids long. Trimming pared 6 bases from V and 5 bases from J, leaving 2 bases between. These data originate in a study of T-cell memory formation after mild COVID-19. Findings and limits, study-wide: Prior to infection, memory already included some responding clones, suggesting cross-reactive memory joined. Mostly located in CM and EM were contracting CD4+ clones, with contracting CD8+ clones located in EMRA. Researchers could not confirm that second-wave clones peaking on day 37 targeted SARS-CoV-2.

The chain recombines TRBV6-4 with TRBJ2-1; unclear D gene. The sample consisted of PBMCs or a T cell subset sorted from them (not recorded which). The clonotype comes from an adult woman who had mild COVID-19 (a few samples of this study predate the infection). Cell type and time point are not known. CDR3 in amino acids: CASRNNEQFF. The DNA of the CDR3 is TGTGCCAGCAGAAACAATGAGCAGTTCTTC.